This is a list of T cell receptor beta chains from one sample in a study of T cells expressing NK-cell markers. TCRdb re-analyzed the 5' RACE reads; it lists each CDR3 protein once, without DNA. This sample lists fewer than 550,000 distinct CDR3 sequences; its ten largest clones have approximately 1.5%. Material for sequencing was blood T cells: a sorted CD56 or NKG2C T cell subset, CD4+ or CD8+ T cells, or bulk PBMC T cells (not recorded which). These TCRs come from a woman between 50 and 59 years old in good health. The CDR3 runs from the conserved cysteine through the conserved F or W.

j_call v_call cdr3_length cdr3_aa
TRBJ2-1 TRBV7-8 14 CASRPGLAGNEQFF
TRBJ1-1 TRBV6-6 15 CASSLGKGANTEAFF
TRBJ2-7 TRBV12-3/TRBV12-4 13 CASSSGGPYEQYF
TRBJ2-5 TRBV19 14 CASSIGLGLETQYF
TRBJ2-1 TRBV6-2/TRBV6-3 15 CASSFGLAGFNEQFF
TRBJ2-3 TRBV6-5 15 CASTSGTSITDTQYF
TRBJ2-1 TRBV10-3 18 CAIRESGSRSGSYNEQFF
TRBJ2-1 TRBV25-1 14 CASSAGWLYNEQFF
TRBJ2-5 TRBV10-2 14 CASSESGVGETQYF
TRBJ1-5 TRBV12-3/TRBV12-4 18 CASSYTTGADYSNQPQHF
TRBJ2-3 TRBV6-1 17 CASSGGLAGGGGDTQYF
TRBJ2-2 TRBV7-9 18 CASSLFSPRTSRTGELFF
TRBJ2-7 TRBV5-1 16 CASRFTGGTGEYEQYF
TRBJ2-5 TRBV7-7 14 CASSPIAGGETQYF
TRBJ2-1 TRBV2 15 CASSPTSGGSNEQFF
TRBJ2-1 TRBV4-1 16 CASSPRGGVVRNEQFF
TRBJ2-3 TRBV7-2 13 CASSLGPTDTQYF
TRBJ2-2 TRBV12-3/TRBV12-4 16 CASGRLYKQVSGELFF
TRBJ1-1 TRBV7-2 15 CASSLTWGSHTEAFF
TRBJ2-5 TRBV24-1 13 CATSEIAGGTQYF
TRBJ2-1 TRBV19 13 CATTGDSYNEQFF
TRBJ2-2 TRBV12-3/TRBV12-4 13 CASRLNNPGELFF
TRBJ1-2 TRBV29-1 15 CSVDSAGPANHGYTF
TRBJ2-7 TRBV20-1 15 CSARMTGSRGNEQYF
TRBJ1-2 TRBV12-3/TRBV12-4 16 CASSLGLAGRNYGYTF
TRBJ1-1 TRBV7-9 12 CASRGLVQSAFF
TRBJ2-3 TRBV7-8 13 CASSLLDTDTQYF
TRBJ2-4 TRBV4-1 16 CASSQVGIRVENIQYF
TRBJ1-6 TRBV12-3/TRBV12-4 17 CASSARPPGQGDSPLHF
TRBJ2-1 TRBV20-1 16 CSASGLGGFSYNEQFF
TRBJ2-6 TRBV7-8 17 CASSLAAGPSGANVLTF
TRBJ2-3 TRBV7-2 14 CASSFALAGDAQYF
TRBJ2-2 TRBV2 14 CASSSPLGAGELFF
TRBJ1-5 TRBV5-1 15 CASSLETGANQPQHF
TRBJ2-5 TRBV11-2 15 CASSLDVTSGRAQYF
TRBJ1-2 TRBV3-1 13 CASSQDKSYGYTF
TRBJ1-2 TRBV20-1 11 CSATRDGGYTF
TRBJ2-2 TRBV10-3 13 CAIRASTTGELFF
TRBJ2-5 TRBV4-1 19 CASSSNINRDRAWQETQYF
TRBJ1-2 TRBV4-1 15 CASSQDSGTGDGYTF
TRBJ2-2 TRBV6-5 14 CASRTSVYTGELFF
TRBJ2-5 TRBV5-6 15 CASRQGPTPQETQYF
TRBJ2-7 TRBV4-1 14 CASSRRGRTYEQYF